These 31 T cell receptor beta chains were sequenced from one sample in a study of Ad26.COV2.S vaccination and SARS-CoV-2 variants. Sequencing was performed with immunoSEQ multiplex PCR; in TCRdb, only in-frame clones are kept and a portion is missing. The sample has under 500,000 clones, roughly 90% seen once. Treatment here: about 20 received Ad26.COV2.S at low or high dose, single or two shots; five or six received placebo; per-sample allocation not given. Sampling was performed 63 days after the first vaccine or placebo injection. The sequenced sample was peripheral blood, obtained in a trial of Ad26.COV2.S vaccine versus placebo. All receptors come from a person aged 18-65 years who received the Ad26.COV2.S COVID-19 vaccine or a placebo.

This clone was picked up a small number of times. This chain links TRBV7-2 with TRBJ1-1, with D uncertain. Germline-derived CDR1 and CDR2 are SGHTA and FQGNSA. V lost 5 bases and J lost 0, with 7 bases in between. The CDR3 totals 13 residues. The CDR3 DNA sequence: TGTGCCAGCAGCCCTTATTTGAACACTGAAGCTTTCTTT. Residues: CASSPYLNTEAFF.

This chain joins TRBV7-9 and TRBJ1-1, with a tentative D call TRBD1 (5 bases). Germline CDR1 reads SEHNR; CDR2 reads FQNEAQ (reference sequence). The CDR3 runs 15 residues. The V end lost 2 bases, the J end lost 5 bases, and 15 bases lay between the germline ends. The CDR3 DNA sequence: TGTGCCAGCAGCTTATTGGGCAGGGAGAGGACTGAAGCTTTCTTT. Protein: CASSLLGRERTEAFF.

This rearrangement joins TRBV19 to TRBJ2-6; a possible D gene is TRBD1 (5 bases). The germline V and J ends were trimmed by 4 bases and 0 bases, with 13 bases remaining between them. The CDR3 covers 17 residues. The V gene's germline CDR1 is LNHDA and CDR2 SQIVND (reference sequence). Here the CDR3 reads CASSTKGVGSGANVLTF. CDR3 nucleotide sequence: TGTGCCAGTAGTACAAAAGGGGTTGGCTCTGGGGCCAACGTCCTGACTTTC.

The chain employs TRBV7-2 and TRBJ2-5; 9 bases agree with TRBD2. The germline CDR1 and CDR2 sequences are SGHTA and FQGNSA. CDR3 length: 13 amino acids. The ends lost 10 bases at V and 5 bases at J; junction bases unmatched: 8. The CDR3 sequence: CATGTSFWETQYF. CDR3 nucleotide sequence: TGTGCCACCGGGACTAGCTTTTGGGAGACCCAGTACTTC.

The rearrangement joins TRBV9 to TRBJ1-3; the D gene is possibly TRBD1 (6 bases). V shed 3 bases and J shed 0 bases, with 13 bases lying between them. The germline CDR1 and CDR2 sequences are SGDLS and YYNGEE. The CDR3 consists of 16 residues. In nucleotides, the CDR3 is TGTGCCAGCAGCGCAAGCACAGGGAGCTCTGGAAACACCATATATTTT. Residues: CASSASTGSSGNTIYF. The full variable domain, its missing parts supplied by reference TRBV9 and TRBJ1-3, is DSGVTQTPKHLITATGQRVTLRCSPRSGDLSVYWYQQSLDQGLQFLIQYYNGEERAKGNILERFSAQQFPDLHSELNLSSLELGDSALYFCASSASTGSSGNTIYFGEGSWLTVV.

This clone was seen a few times. The V call is TRBV19, the J call TRBJ2-7, with TRBD2 as a possible D gene (6 bases). The V and J ends lost 3 bases and 6 bases respectively, with 12 bases between them. This CDR3 comprises 13 residues. Germline values: CDR1 LNHDA, CDR2 SQIVND (reference sequence). DNA for the CDR3: TGTGCCAGTAGTATTCGTCGCGGGGCCGAGCAGTACTTC. Protein sequence: CASSIRRGAEQYF.

The chain couples TRBV19 to TRBJ1-2, with D possibly matching TRBD1 (6 bases). This CDR3 comprises 15 residues. V was trimmed by 6 bases and J by 4 bases, leaving 18 bases between them. From germline, CDR1 is LNHDA and CDR2 SQIVND (reference sequence). The CDR3 sequence: CASRERDTGIYGYTF. CDR3 nucleotide sequence: TGTGCCAGTAGAGAGCGGGACACCGGGATCTATGGCTACACCTTC.

The rearrangement links TRBV30 to TRBJ1-2, with D unclear. Per the germline V gene, CDR1 is GTSNPN and CDR2 is SVGIG (reference sequence). The CDR3 has 13 residues. The V end was cut by 2 bases, the J end by 6 bases, with 13 bases between. The CDR3 DNA sequence: TGTGCCTGGAGTCTGGACCGGGCAGATGGCTACACCTTC. Its protein product is CAWSLDRADGYTF.

This chain joins TRBV24-1 and TRBJ2-3; perhaps D is TRBD1 or TRBD2 (5 bases each). V gave up 1 base and J gave up 3 bases, with 10 bases separating them. CDR1 is KGHDR, CDR2 SFDVKD, per germline. The CDR3 is 15 residues long. CDR3 in DNA: TGTGCCACCAGTGATTTTAGGGACCTAACAGATACGCAGTATTTT. Amino acid sequence: CATSDFRDLTDTQYF.

The V gene is TRBV4-3, the J gene TRBJ2-1; no firm D call. CDR3 size: 15 residues. V was pared by 1 base and J by 6 bases, with 13 bases between. Germline V gene sequence: CDR1 LGHNA, CDR2 YSLEER. The CDR3 region is CASSQVLAVPNEQFF. The DNA of the CDR3 is TGCGCCAGCAGCCAAGTTCTGGCGGTGCCCAATGAGCAGTTCTTC.

The chain couples TRBV5-1 to TRBJ2-7, with 7 bases fitting TRBD1. V trimming: 0 bases; J trimming: 1 base; junction bases outside the gene matches: 1. CDR3 length: 14 amino acids. Looked up from germline, CDR1 is SGHRS and CDR2 is YFSETQ. The CDR3 is CASSLEDRSYEQYF. CDR3 sequence (DNA): TGCGCCAGCAGCTTGGAGGACAGGTCCTACGAGCAGTACTTC.

This chain joins TRBV7-2 and TRBJ1-2, with D perhaps TRBD1 (6 bases). This CDR3 spans 15 amino acids. Germline loops: CDR1 SGHTA, CDR2 FQGNSA. V lost 1 base and J lost 0, with 9 bases in between. CDR3 sequence (DNA): TGTGCCAGCAGCTTAGACTACAGGGCTAACTATGGCTACACCTTC. It yields the protein CASSLDYRANYGYTF. The whole variable domain, remainder taken from reference TRBV7-2 and TRBJ1-2, is GAGVSQSPSNKVTEKGKDVELRCDPISGHTALYWYRQSLGQGLEFLIYFQGNSAPDKSGLPSDRFSAERTGGSVSTLTIQRTQQEDSAVYLCASSLDYRANYGYTFGSGTRLTVV.

The rearrangement links TRBV18 to TRBJ2-1; no clear D. The CDR3 runs to 14 residues. Trimming removed 3 bases at V and 7 bases at J, with 13 bases between. Looked up from germline, CDR1 is KGHSH and CDR2 is LQKENI. The CDR3 loop is CASSPPGRLNEQFF. CDR3 in DNA: TGTGCCAGCTCACCCCCAGGACGGCTGAATGAGCAGTTCTTC.

V and J are TRBV7-9 and TRBJ2-5; tentatively, D is TRBD1 or TRBD2 (5 bases each). The ends were cut back, 2 bases at V and 5 bases at J, with 15 bases in the middle. The germline CDR1 and CDR2 sequences are SEHNR and FQNEAQ (reference sequence). The CDR3 contains 15 residues. The CDR3 coding sequence is TGTGCCAGCAGCTTAAGCATTGGGGGTTTGGAGACCCAGTACTTC. Its translation is CASSLSIGGLETQYF.

This chain joins TRBV5-1 and TRBJ2-2, with 8 positions matching TRBD1. CDR1 and CDR2 from the germline V gene are SGHRS and YFSETQ. V shed 0 bases, J shed 1 base, and the junction held 2 bases outside the gene matches. CDR3 length: 16 residues. The CDR3 loop is CASSLAGTGNTGELFF. The CDR3, as DNA: TGCGCCAGCAGCTTGGCCGGGACAGGGAACACCGGGGAGCTGTTTTTT. Supplemented by reference TRBV5-1 and TRBJ2-2, the full variable domain reads KAGVTQTPRYLIKTRGQQVTLSCSPISGHRSVSWYQQTPGQGLQFLFEYFSETQRNKGNFPGRFSGRQFSNSRSEMNVSTLELGDSALYLCASSLAGTGNTGELFFGEGSRLTVL.

The V and J genes are TRBV6-5 and TRBJ1-1; tentative D call: TRBD1 (5 bases). CDR1 and CDR2 from the germline V gene are MNHEY and SVGAGI. V lost 0 bases and J 4 bases, leaving 12 bases between the germline ends. The CDR3 loop spans 15 amino acids. The CDR3 sequence is CASSYSWGDGTEAFF. CDR3 sequence (DNA): TGTGCCAGCAGTTACTCCTGGGGGGACGGCACTGAAGCTTTCTTT.

V is TRBV6-5 and J is TRBJ1-2; 8 bases fit TRBD1. The CDR3 extends over 14 amino acids. V lost 4 bases and J lost 10; bases outside the gene matches: 11. Germline V gene lookup returns CDR1 MNHEY and CDR2 SVGAGI. The CDR3 loop is CASSSPDRVGFYTF. DNA for the CDR3: TGTGCCAGCAGTTCTCCGGACAGGGTGGGATTCTACACCTTC.

This chain joins TRBV4-1 and TRBJ2-5; D not resolved. V lost 1 base and J lost 2, with 11 bases in between. CDR1 and CDR2 from the germline V gene are MGHRA and YSYEKL. The CDR3 loop spans 15 amino acids. CDR3 in amino acids: CASSQGGSAQETQYF. The CDR3 DNA reads as TGCGCCAGCAGCCAAGGTGGCAGCGCTCAAGAGACCCAGTACTTC.

The genes are TRBV7-2 and TRBJ1-5; D gene unclear. V was shortened by 5 bases and J by 2 bases, with 10 bases between the two germline ends. Germline CDR1 is SGHTA and CDR2 is FQGNSA. CDR3 length equals 14 residues. The CDR3 DNA reads TGTGCCAGCAGCCCCATGATGGGCAATCAGCCCCAGCATTTT. Its protein product is CASSPMMGNQPQHF.

The chain has TRBV5-1 and TRBJ2-3; no clear D gene. The length of the CDR3 is 14 residues. Germline V lookup: CDR1 SGHRS, CDR2 YFSETQ. V lost 3 bases to trimming and J lost 0 bases, with 8 bases between them. CDR3: CASSSLSSTDTQYF. CDR3 in DNA: TGCGCCAGCAGCTCCCTCAGTAGCACAGATACGCAGTATTTT.

The rearrangement uses TRBV25-1 and TRBJ2-5; D is ambiguous. CDR3 size: 14 residues. CDR1 and CDR2 (germline): MGHDK, SYGVNS. V lost 6 bases, J lost 2 bases, and 13 bases lay in between. This CDR3 is CASRSGRKQETQYF. The DNA for the CDR3 is TGTGCCAGCAGGTCCGGACGGAAACAAGAGACCCAGTACTTC.

This rearrangement joins TRBV11-2 to TRBJ2-1; 8 nucleotides match TRBD2. V was clipped by 6 bases and J by 4 bases; unmatched bases: 8. This CDR3 comprises 15 residues. CDR1 and CDR2 from the germline V gene are SGHAT and FQNNGV. This CDR3 is CASSSGTSNYNEQFF. In DNA form, the CDR3 reads TGTGCCAGCAGTTCCGGGACTAGTAATTACAATGAGCAGTTCTTC.

CDR3 DNA: TGTGCCTGGAGTGCTGGGACTAGCGGGGGGGCCGATGAGCAGTTCTTC. The encoded protein is CAWSAGTSGGADEQFF. V gene TRBV30 combines with J gene TRBJ2-1; TRBD2 matches 16 bases. The CDR3 totals 16 residues. Germline V gives CDR1 GTSNPN, CDR2 SVGIG (reference sequence). Trimming cost V 1 base and J 8 bases; bases outside gene matches: 5.

The chain has TRBV27 and TRBJ2-3; the D is unclear. The germline V gene encodes CDR1 MNHEY and CDR2 SMNVEV (reference sequence). The CDR3 extends over 14 amino acids. The ends were cut back, 4 bases at V and 5 bases at J, with 13 bases in the middle. Here the CDR3 reads CASSSGHDVDTQYF. The CDR3 DNA reads as TGTGCCAGCAGTTCGGGCCACGATGTAGATACGCAGTATTTT.

This chain links TRBV28 with TRBJ1-4; D gene ambiguous. Trimming removed 6 bases at V and 3 bases at J, with 20 bases between. Per germline, CDR1 MDHEN and CDR2 SYDVKM. The CDR3 contains 17 residues. In DNA form, the CDR3 reads TGTGCCAGCAGGTTAGGCCGCGCACGGACGTCTAATGAAAAACTGTTTTTT. Its translation is CASRLGRARTSNEKLFF.

The chain combines TRBV5-6 with TRBJ2-5, with D tentatively TRBD2 (7 bases). Trimming shortened V by 0 bases and J by 7 bases, and 13 bases separated the two germline ends. CDR3 length: 14 amino acids. CDR1 SGHDT and CDR2 YYEEEE come from the germline V gene. As DNA, the CDR3 is TGTGCCAGCAGCTTGGCGGGGGGCTTCGGGACCCAGTACTTC. Residues: CASSLAGGFGTQYF.

This chain links TRBV6-2 or TRBV6-3 with TRBJ2-3; 9 bases are a match to TRBD2. The germline CDR1 and CDR2 sequences are MNHEY and SVGEGT. J was trimmed by 1 base and V by 4 bases; bases with no gene match: 6. The CDR3 contains 16 residues. The CDR3 here is CASSWGLAIRTDTQYF. The CDR3 DNA reads TGTGCCAGCAGTTGGGGACTAGCAATACGCACAGATACGCAGTATTTT.

The chain links TRBV15 to TRBJ1-2; the match to TRBD1 covers 10 bases. J was trimmed by 8 bases and V by 0 bases; bases with no gene match: 6. The CDR3 sequence is 15 residues long. Germline loops: CDR1 LNHNV, CDR2 YYDKDF (reference sequence). Here the CDR3 DNA reads TGTGCCACCAGCAGAGATTTGGGACAGGGGAGGGGCTACACCTTC. Translated: CATSRDLGQGRGYTF. The variable domain in full, with the rest retrieved from reference TRBV15 and TRBJ1-2, is DAMVIQNPRYQVTQFGKPVTLSCSQTLNHNVMYWYQQKSSQAPKLLFHYYDKDFNNEADTPDNFQSRRPNTSFCFLDIRSPGLGDTAMYLCATSRDLGQGRGYTFGSGTRLTVV.

The chain recombines TRBV30 with TRBJ2-4; no firm D call. V dropped 0 bases and J dropped 0 bases, with 6 bases sitting between them. Germline-derived CDR1 and CDR2 are GTSNPN and SVGIG (reference sequence). The CDR3 length is 14 residues. DNA of the CDR3: TGTGCCTGGAGTGTTCGCCTAGCCAAAAACATTCAGTACTTC. Translated: CAWSVRLAKNIQYF.

The rearrangement joins TRBV7-2 to TRBJ2-2; D uncertain. The CDR3 is 15 residues long. Trimming cost V 1 base and J 1 base, with 7 bases left between them. The germline V gene has CDR1 SGHTA and CDR2 FQGNSA. CDR3 sequence (DNA): TGTGCCAGCAGCTTAGTGTTATGGAACACCGGGGAGCTGTTTTTT. The encoded protein is CASSLVLWNTGELFF.

V is TRBV4-3 and J is TRBJ2-5; the match to TRBD2 covers 8 bases. Germline V CDR1 and CDR2: LGHNA, YSLEER. Trimming took 1 base from V and 4 from J; bases not matched to a gene: 8. The CDR3 length is 16 residues. CDR3 in amino acids: CASSQGGFGLAETQYF. Here the CDR3 DNA reads TGCGCCAGCAGCCAAGGGGGGTTTGGACTAGCAGAGACCCAGTACTTC.